The 27 T cell receptor beta chains reported below all come from one sample, sequenced in a study of T-cell memory formation after mild COVID-19. TCRdb itself ran the 5' RACE reads through MiXCR, one entry per CDR3 protein. The sample shows around 300,000 distinct CDR3 sequences, approximately 19% of them seen only once. Sequencing input: PBMCs or a T cell subset sorted from them (not recorded which). The receptors come from a man aged 18 to 30 who had mild COVID-19 (a few samples of this study predate the infection). Cell type and time point are not known.

This clonotype was found a few times. The CDR3 protein is CASSPDFTDTQYF. The CDR3 nucleotides read TGTGCCAGCAGTCCCGATTTCACAGATACGCAGTATTTT. V is TRBV12-3 or TRBV12-4 and J is TRBJ2-3; D ambiguous. V lost 5 bases and J lost 2, with 8 bases in between. The CDR3 spans 13 residues.

This clonotype was detected ten times or more. The rearrangement links TRBV12-3 or TRBV12-4 to TRBJ1-1, with 7 bases identical to TRBD1. This CDR3 has 13 residues. After removal of 2 bases from V and 5 bases from J, the junction contained 2 bases not matched to a gene. The CDR3 loop reads CASSLTGETEAFF. The CDR3 nucleotides are TGTGCCAGCAGTTTAACAGGGGAAACTGAAGCTTTCTTT.

This clonotype was picked up a small number of times. This chain connects TRBV12-3 or TRBV12-4 to TRBJ1-3, with a weak D call TRBD1 (5 bases). V shed 6 bases and J shed 4 bases, with 16 bases lying between them. The CDR3 has 15 amino acids. The CDR3 DNA reads as TGTGCCAGCAGACTACTTTCGGGGCGAGGAAACACCATATATTTT. Translation gives CASRLLSGRGNTIYF.

This clonotype was detected only a few times. The J gene is TRBJ1-6, the V gene TRBV5-1, with TRBD1 matching 7 bases. The CDR3 spans 16 residues. The V gene's germline CDR1 is SGHRS and CDR2 YFSETQ. V was pared by 0 bases and J by 0 bases, with 0 bases of the junction left unmatched. The CDR3 reads CASSLDRGSYNSPLHF. As DNA, the CDR3 is TGCGCCAGCAGCTTGGACAGGGGCTCCTATAATTCACCCCTCCACTTT.

The sample holds a few counts of this clonotype. CDR3 sequence reads: CASSRDRTSGGVEQYF. DNA for the CDR3: TGCGCCAGCAGCCGCGACCGGACTAGCGGGGGGGTCGAGCAGTACTTC. V gene TRBV4-1 combines with J gene TRBJ2-7, with 15 nucleotides matching TRBD2. CDR3 length equals 16 residues. The V gene's germline CDR1 is MGHRA and CDR2 YSYEKL. The J segment lost 6 bases and the V segment lost 4 bases, leaving 7 bases of the junction unmatched.

The V call is TRBV6-1, the J call TRBJ2-1; D call uncertain. The germline V gene encodes CDR1 MNHNS and CDR2 SASEGT. There are 11 residues in the CDR3. V was pared by 6 bases and J by 4 bases, with 4 bases between. The CDR3 region has the DNA TGTGCCAGCAGGGTTTACAATGAGCAGTTCTTC. This translates into CASRVYNEQFF.

The V gene is TRBV5-1, the J gene TRBJ2-1; the D gene is possibly TRBD2 (6 bases). Looked up from germline, CDR1 is SGHRS and CDR2 is YFSETQ. The CDR3 loop spans 15 amino acids. V was cut by 2 bases and J by 6 bases, with 15 bases left in between. The CDR3 spells CASSFRASATNEQFF. DNA for the CDR3: TGCGCCAGCAGCTTTCGTGCTAGCGCGACCAATGAGCAGTTCTTC.

This clonotype was observed a handful of times. The chain combines TRBV12-3 or TRBV12-4 with TRBJ2-5; D not resolved. V lost 2 bases and J lost 5, with 9 bases in between. The CDR3 runs 13 residues. The CDR3 here is CASSLQPRETQYF. CDR3 nucleotide sequence: TGTGCCAGCAGTTTACAGCCAAGGGAGACCCAGTACTTC.

The chain employs TRBV29-1 and TRBJ1-2; 11 bases are shared with TRBD1. The junction had 7 bases not matched to a gene; V was cut back by 5 bases and J by 5 bases. This CDR3 contains 14 residues. Germline values: CDR1 SQVTM, CDR2 ANQGSEA. The CDR3 protein is CSVSGQGGKYGYTF. The CDR3 DNA reads TGCAGCGTTTCGGGACAGGGGGGGAAATATGGCTACACCTTC.

This clonotype was detected ten times or more. The chain uses TRBV20-1 and TRBJ2-5, with TRBD1 matching 7 bases. Per the germline V gene, CDR1 is DFQATT and CDR2 is SNEGSKA (reference sequence). The CDR3 sequence is 14 residues long. Losses at the gene ends were 1 base for V and 5 bases for J; bases not matched to a gene: 7. The CDR3 spells CSARGRGRVETQYF. The CDR3 nucleotides are TGCAGTGCTAGAGGCAGGGGGAGAGTGGAGACCCAGTACTTC.

This clonotype was observed a few times. The chain recombines TRBV5-1 with TRBJ2-5, with 11 bases identical to TRBD2. CDR1 and CDR2 (germline): SGHRS, YFSETQ. The CDR3 contains 17 residues. V trimming: 4 bases; J trimming: 2 bases; junction bases outside the gene matches: 10. CDR3 nucleotide sequence: TGCGCCAGCAGCCGGATAGCGGGGGGGCTTAAACAAGAGACCCAGTACTTC. Translated: CASSRIAGGLKQETQYF.

This rearrangement joins TRBV4-1 to TRBJ2-7, with 11 bases that match TRBD2. The CDR3 runs to 15 residues. The V gene's germline CDR1 is MGHRA and CDR2 YSYEKL. Losses at the gene ends were 5 bases for V and 4 bases for J; bases not matched to a gene: 7. This CDR3 is CASSSAGTSGYEQYF. CDR3 bases: TGCGCCAGCAGCTCCGCCGGGACTAGCGGTTACGAGCAGTACTTC.

The CDR3 DNA reads as TGTGCCAGCAGCGCCGGGACTAGCGGGGGGATATCCTCGGGAGATACGCAGTATTTT. Protein product: CASSAGTSGGISSGDTQYF. This sequence joins TRBV5-8 and TRBJ2-3, with TRBD2 matching 15 bases. The V segment lost 4 bases and the J segment 5 bases; nucleotides outside the gene matches: 14. CDR1 is SGHTS, CDR2 YDEGEE, per germline. The CDR3 is 19 amino acids.

CDR3 region: CASSLGQGRAQFF. DNA for the CDR3: TGTGCCAGCAGCTTGGGACAGGGTCGCGCGCAGTTCTTC. The J gene is TRBJ2-1, the V gene TRBV7-2; 9 positions match TRBD1. J gave up 12 bases and V 3 bases, and 6 bases lay outside the gene matches. This CDR3 region has 13 residues. Per germline, CDR1 SGHTA and CDR2 FQGNSA. The full variable domain, rest sourced from reference TRBV7-2 and TRBJ2-1, is GAGVSQSPSNKVTEKGKDVELRCDPISGHTALYWYRQSLGQGLEFLIYFQGNSAPDKSGLPSDRFSAERTGGSVSTLTIQRTQQEDSAVYLCASSLGQGRAQFFGPGTRLTVL.

The chain combines TRBV7-6 with TRBJ2-1; 8 bases fit TRBD2. The CDR3 totals 15 residues. The V and J ends lost 3 bases and 3 bases, in that order; junction bases with no gene match: 4. Germline values: CDR1 SGHVS, CDR2 FNYEAQ. The CDR3 reads CASSLGRGVYNEQFF. The CDR3 DNA follows: TGTGCCAGCAGCTTGGGGCGGGGGGTCTACAATGAGCAGTTCTTC.

This clonotype has just one count. V usage is TRBV29-1 and J usage is TRBJ2-3; D unclear. This CDR3 comprises 9 residues. V was shortened by 7 bases and J by 5 bases, with 4 bases between the two germline ends. Per germline, CDR1 SQVTM and CDR2 ANQGSEA. The CDR3 DNA reads as TGCAGCGAAGGAGATACGCAGTATTTT. It specifies CSEGDTQYF.

This clonotype showed up just once. The rearrangement joins TRBV6-6 to TRBJ1-5; D possibly corresponds to TRBD1 (5 bases). The CDR3 is made up of 14 amino acids. V dropped 2 bases and J dropped 7 bases, with 12 bases sitting between them. Germline V gene lookup returns CDR1 MNHNY and CDR2 SVGAGI (reference sequence). The DNA for the CDR3 is TGTGCCAGCAGTTACCAACAGGCCGGACAGCCCCAGCATTTT. Protein: CASSYQQAGQPQHF.

This clonotype was observed a handful of times. The rearrangement uses TRBV2 and TRBJ2-3, with TRBD2 identical over 9 bases. Germline V gene sequence: CDR1 SNHLY, CDR2 FYNNEI. V lost 8 bases and J lost 4; bases outside the gene matches: 10. This CDR3 contains 15 residues. The CDR3 spells CASLGASGNSDTQYF. The CDR3 DNA reads as TGTGCCAGCCTAGGGGCTAGCGGGAACTCAGATACGCAGTATTTT.

V and J are TRBV2 and TRBJ2-3; D gene uncertain. Trimming shortened V by 3 bases and J by 6 bases, and 7 bases separated the two germline ends. The CDR3 length is 12 residues. Germline assignment: CDR1 SNHLY and CDR2 FYNNEI. CDR3 protein: CASSDLGDTQYF. For the CDR3, the DNA is TGTGCCAGCAGTGACCTCGGGGATACGCAGTATTTT.

This clonotype appeared a few times. The chain is built from TRBV7-9 and TRBJ2-7; D ambiguous. Trimming cost V 1 base and J 3 bases, with 7 bases left between them. The CDR3 is 13 amino acids. Germline values: CDR1 SEHNR, CDR2 FQNEAQ (reference sequence). CDR3 region: CASSLGDSYEQYV. The CDR3 DNA reads TGTGCCAGCAGCTTAGGGGATAGCTACGAGCAGTACGTC.

The CDR3 loop reads CASGLGDPIGADTQYF. CDR3 sequence (DNA): TGTGCTAGTGGTTTGGGGGATCCGATAGGAGCAGATACGCAGTATTTT. The chain has TRBV12-5 and TRBJ2-3; D is undetermined. Deletions cut 1 base from V and 4 bases from J, with 15 bases between. Germline CDR1 LGHNT, CDR2 FRNRAP. CDR3 length: 16 residues.

The CDR3 coding sequence is TGTGCCAGCAGTCTACGGGAGGATGAAGCTTTCTTT. It is translated as CASSLREDEAFF. The rearrangement joins TRBV6-6 to TRBJ1-1; D remains unclear. The CDR3 spans 12 residues. With 5 bases removed from V and 7 bases from J, the gap between germline ends came to 11 bases. The germline V gene has CDR1 MNHNY and CDR2 SVGAGI (reference sequence).

This rearrangement joins TRBV9 to TRBJ2-5, with TRBD1 identical over 9 bases. Germline values: CDR1 SGDLS, CDR2 YYNGEE. Trimming took 3 bases from V and 0 from J; bases not matched to a gene: 6. This CDR3 contains 16 residues. DNA for the CDR3: TGTGCCAGCAGCGCGCGGGACAGGGCGTACCAAGAGACCCAGTACTTC. Amino acids: CASSARDRAYQETQYF.

The rearrangement joins TRBV29-1 to TRBJ1-5; possible D gene TRBD1, 6 bases. The germline CDR1 and CDR2 sequences are SQVTM and ANQGSEA. The CDR3 sequence is 13 residues long. The V end was cut by 4 bases, the J end by 1 base, with 8 bases between. The CDR3 is CSVGGGSNQPQHF. CDR3 bases: TGCAGCGTTGGAGGGGGAAGCAATCAGCCCCAGCATTTT.

This clonotype occurred a few times. The chain joins TRBV15 to TRBJ2-3, with TRBD2 identical over 7 bases. The CDR3 has 15 amino acids. CDR1 is LNHNV, CDR2 YYDKDF, per germline (reference sequence). Germline trimming cut 1 base from V and 4 bases from J; bases unmatched to any gene: 5. CDR3 protein: CATSRGGGHADTQYF. As DNA, the CDR3 is TGTGCCACCAGCAGAGGGGGAGGGCACGCAGATACGCAGTATTTT. Full variable domain (outside the CDR3, taken from reference TRBV15 and TRBJ2-3): DAMVIQNPRYQVTQFGKPVTLSCSQTLNHNVMYWYQQKSSQAPKLLFHYYDKDFNNEADTPDNFQSRRPNTSFCFLDIRSPGLGDTAMYLCATSRGGGHADTQYFGPGTRLTVL.

This chain joins TRBV6-5 and TRBJ2-6; 7 positions agree with TRBD1. Trimming removed 5 bases from V and 2 bases from J; junction bases left unmatched: 6. Germline CDR1 is MNHEY and CDR2 is SVGAGI. The CDR3 covers 16 residues. CDR3 region: CASSRQGSAGANVLTF. In nucleotides, the CDR3 is TGTGCCAGCAGTCGACAGGGATCCGCTGGGGCCAACGTCCTGACTTTC.

This clonotype was observed a few times. The chain has TRBV29-1 and TRBJ2-6; D unclear. Trimming removed 4 bases from V and 2 bases from J, with 6 bases in between. The CDR3 extends over 13 amino acids. CDR1 SQVTM and CDR2 ANQGSEA come from the germline V gene. The CDR3 here is CSVGQAGANVLTF. The CDR3 bases are TGCAGCGTTGGCCAGGCTGGGGCCAACGTCCTGACTTTC. The full variable domain, its missing parts supplied by reference TRBV29-1 and TRBJ2-6, is SAVISQKPSRDICQRGTSLTIQCQVDSQVTMMFWYRQQPGQSLTLIATANQGSEATYESGFVIDKFPISRPNLTFSTLTVSNMSPEDSSIYLCSVGQAGANVLTFGAGSRLTVL.